This T cell receptor beta chain emerged from a study of liver allograft versus peripheral blood T cells. Study details: Transplanted livers held T cell receptor repertoires, and these were compared with repertoires in recipients' peripheral blood.

The CDR3 totals 15 residues. Trimming took 5 bases from V and 3 from J; bases not matched to a gene: 3. TCRdb used MiXCR to reprocess the reads, holding one entry per CDR3 protein. This sample has about 6,000 distinct CDR3 sequences, with about a sixth found just once. In its sample, this clonotype is medium-sized (0.01 to 0.1%). V usage is TRBV12-3 or TRBV12-4 and J usage is TRBJ2-5; 13 nucleotides line up with TRBD2. The TCR originated in a human patient who had a liver transplant. These T cells may partly come from the graft donor. The DNA for the CDR3 is TGTGCCAGCAGTCCTGGGACTAGCGGGAAAGAGACCCAGTACTTC. Amino acids: CASSPGTSGKETQYF.